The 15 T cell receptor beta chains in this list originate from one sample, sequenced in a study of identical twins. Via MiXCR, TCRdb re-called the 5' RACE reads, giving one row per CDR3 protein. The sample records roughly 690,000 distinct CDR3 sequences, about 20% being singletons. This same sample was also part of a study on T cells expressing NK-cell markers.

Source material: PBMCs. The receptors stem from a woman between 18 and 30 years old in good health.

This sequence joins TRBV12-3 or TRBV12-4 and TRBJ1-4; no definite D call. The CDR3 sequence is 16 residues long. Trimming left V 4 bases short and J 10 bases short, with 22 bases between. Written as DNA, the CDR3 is TGTGCCAGCAGTTCATCCTTGGCTTCGGGGATAGGAAAACTGTTTTTT. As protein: CASSSSLASGIGKLFF.

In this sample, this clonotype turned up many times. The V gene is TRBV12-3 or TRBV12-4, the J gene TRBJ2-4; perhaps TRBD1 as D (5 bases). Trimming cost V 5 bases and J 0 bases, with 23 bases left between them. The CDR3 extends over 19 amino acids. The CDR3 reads CASSPPHQGPFLAKNIQYF. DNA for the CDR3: TGTGCCAGCAGTCCCCCTCACCAGGGCCCATTCCTAGCCAAAAACATTCAGTACTTC.

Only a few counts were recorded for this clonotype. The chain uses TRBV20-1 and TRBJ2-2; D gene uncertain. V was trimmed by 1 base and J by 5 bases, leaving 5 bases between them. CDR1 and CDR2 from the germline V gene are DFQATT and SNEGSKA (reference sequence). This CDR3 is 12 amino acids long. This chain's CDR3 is CSARVTTGELFF. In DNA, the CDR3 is TGCAGTGCTAGAGTGACGACCGGGGAGCTGTTTTTT.

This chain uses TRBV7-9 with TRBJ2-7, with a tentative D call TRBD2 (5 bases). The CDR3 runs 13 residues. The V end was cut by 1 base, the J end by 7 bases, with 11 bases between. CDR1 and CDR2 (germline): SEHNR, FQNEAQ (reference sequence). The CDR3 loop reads CASSLVRAPEQYF. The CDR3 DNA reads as TGTGCCAGCAGCTTAGTGAGGGCCCCAGAGCAGTACTTC.

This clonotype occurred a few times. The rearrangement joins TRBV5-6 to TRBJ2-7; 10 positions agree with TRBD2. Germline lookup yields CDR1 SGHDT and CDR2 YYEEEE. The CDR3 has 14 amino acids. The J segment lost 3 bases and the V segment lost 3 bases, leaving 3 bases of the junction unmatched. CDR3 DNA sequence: TGTGCCAGCAGCTCTATAGCGGGAGGCTACGAGCAGTACTTC. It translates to CASSSIAGGYEQYF.

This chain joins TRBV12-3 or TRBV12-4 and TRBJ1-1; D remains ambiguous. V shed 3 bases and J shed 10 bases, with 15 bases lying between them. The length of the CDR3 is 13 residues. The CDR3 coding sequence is TGTGCCAGCAGTTTCCTACTTTGGGGTTCAGCTTTCTTT. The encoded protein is CASSFLLWGSAFF.

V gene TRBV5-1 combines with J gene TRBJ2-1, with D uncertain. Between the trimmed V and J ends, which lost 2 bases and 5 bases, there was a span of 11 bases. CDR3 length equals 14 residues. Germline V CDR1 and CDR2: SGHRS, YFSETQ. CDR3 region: CASSFARSDNEQFF. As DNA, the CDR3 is TGCGCCAGCAGCTTCGCACGAAGTGACAATGAGCAGTTCTTC. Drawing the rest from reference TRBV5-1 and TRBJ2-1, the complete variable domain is KAGVTQTPRYLIKTRGQQVTLSCSPISGHRSVSWYQQTPGQGLQFLFEYFSETQRNKGNFPGRFSGRQFSNSRSEMNVSTLELGDSALYLCASSFARSDNEQFFGPGTRLTVL.

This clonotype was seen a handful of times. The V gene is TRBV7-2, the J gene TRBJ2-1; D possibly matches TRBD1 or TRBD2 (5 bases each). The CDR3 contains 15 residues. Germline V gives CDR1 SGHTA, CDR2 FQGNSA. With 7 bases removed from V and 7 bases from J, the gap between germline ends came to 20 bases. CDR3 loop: CASTDGTPGLNEQFF. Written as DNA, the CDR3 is TGTGCCAGCACCGACGGGACCCCAGGGTTAAATGAGCAGTTCTTC.

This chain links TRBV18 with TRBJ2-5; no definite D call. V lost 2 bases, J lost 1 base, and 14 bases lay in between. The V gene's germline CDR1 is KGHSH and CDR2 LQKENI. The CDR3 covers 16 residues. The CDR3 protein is CASSPASLTSQETQYF. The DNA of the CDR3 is TGTGCCAGCTCACCAGCCAGTTTGACCAGCCAAGAGACCCAGTACTTC.

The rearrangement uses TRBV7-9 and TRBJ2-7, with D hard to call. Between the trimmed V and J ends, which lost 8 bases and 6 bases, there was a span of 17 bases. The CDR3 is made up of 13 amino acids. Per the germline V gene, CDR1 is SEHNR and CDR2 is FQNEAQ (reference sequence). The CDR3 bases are TGTGCCAGCTCTGCAGGCATCGCAACCGAGCAGTACTTC. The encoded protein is CASSAGIATEQYF.

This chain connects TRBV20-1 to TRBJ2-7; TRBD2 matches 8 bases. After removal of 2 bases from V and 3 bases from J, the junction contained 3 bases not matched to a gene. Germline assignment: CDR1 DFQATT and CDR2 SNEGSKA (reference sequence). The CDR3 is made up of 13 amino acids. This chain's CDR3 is CSARTGLVYEQYF. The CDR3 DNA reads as TGCAGTGCTAGAACGGGACTAGTCTACGAGCAGTACTTC.

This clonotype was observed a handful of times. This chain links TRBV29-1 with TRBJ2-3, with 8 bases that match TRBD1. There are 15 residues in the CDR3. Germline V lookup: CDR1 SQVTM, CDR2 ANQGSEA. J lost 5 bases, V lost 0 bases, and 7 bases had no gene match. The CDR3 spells CSVEDTGGTGDTQYF. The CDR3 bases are TGCAGCGTTGAAGACACAGGGGGGACCGGAGATACGCAGTATTTT.

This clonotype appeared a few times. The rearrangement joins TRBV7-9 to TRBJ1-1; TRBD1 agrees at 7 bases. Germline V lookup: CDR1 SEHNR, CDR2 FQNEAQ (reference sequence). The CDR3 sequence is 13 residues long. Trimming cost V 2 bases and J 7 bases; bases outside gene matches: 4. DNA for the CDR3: TGTGCCAGCAGCTTATCACAGGGGATTGAAGCTTTCTTT. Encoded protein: CASSLSQGIEAFF.

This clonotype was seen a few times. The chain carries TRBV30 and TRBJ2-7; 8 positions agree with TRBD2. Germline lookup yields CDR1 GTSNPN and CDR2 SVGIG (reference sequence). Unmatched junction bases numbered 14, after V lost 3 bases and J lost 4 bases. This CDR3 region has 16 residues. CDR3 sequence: CAWRRGGGYRRYEQYF. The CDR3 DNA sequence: TGTGCCTGGAGAAGAGGCGGGGGGTACAGGAGGTACGAGCAGTACTTC. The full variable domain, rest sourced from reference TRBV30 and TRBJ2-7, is SQTIHQWPATLVQPVGSPLSLECTVEGTSNPNLYWYRQAAGRGLQLLFYSVGIGQISSEVPQNLSASRPQDRQFILSSKKLLLSDSGFYLCAWRRGGGYRRYEQYFGPGTRLTVT.

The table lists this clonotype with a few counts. As DNA, the CDR3 is TGTGCCAGCAGCCCGTACGCAGATGACAGAGGAGAGCAGTACTTC. Its protein is CASSPYADDRGEQYF. The chain has TRBV3-1 and TRBJ2-7, with D possibly matching TRBD1 (5 bases). The CDR3 is made up of 15 amino acids. CDR1 is LGHDT and CDR2 is YNNKEL in the germline V gene (reference sequence). With 4 bases removed from V and 7 bases from J, the gap between germline ends came to 20 bases.